The 8 T cell receptor beta chains below were found in one sample sequenced in a study of technical replicates of blood from several donors (dated by TCRdb to about 2017). Libraries were made using the immunoSEQ multiplex PCR assay. TCRdb retrieved this table from immuneACCESS and kept in-frame rearrangements only. Not all clones are present; in checked studies, unresolved V genes account for under half, and no reason is known for the remainder. The table for this sample lists tens of thousands of clones; 92% of them were counted only once. The ten largest clones add up to 0.38% of the sample. Sequences were obtained from T cells isolated from PBMCs. The receptor set was obtained from a human donor in good health.

The V gene is TRBV15, the J gene TRBJ2-2; 12 nucleotides line up with TRBD2. With V trimmed by 8 bases and J by 3 bases, 22 bases remained unmatched. From germline, CDR1 is LNHNV and CDR2 YYDKDF (reference sequence). The CDR3 length is 21 residues. The CDR3 is CATCSHPSRLAGGPYTGELFF. The CDR3 DNA reads as TGTGCCACCTGTTCGCACCCCTCTAGGCTAGCGGGAGGGCCTTACACCGGGGAGCTGTTTTTT.

This sequence joins TRBV7-8 and TRBJ1-2, with 9 bases lining up with TRBD1. The CDR3 runs 14 residues. Germline V gene sequence: CDR1 SGHVS, CDR2 FQNEAQ. V lost 6 bases, J lost 6 bases, and 8 bases stayed unmatched. DNA of the CDR3: TGTGCCAGCAGTTACGACAGGGGGACACATGGCTACACCTTC. This gives the protein CASSYDRGTHGYTF. The variable domain in full, with the rest retrieved from reference TRBV7-8 and TRBJ1-2, is GAGVSQSPRYKVAKRGQDVALRCDPISGHVSLFWYQQALGQGPEFLTYFQNEAQLDKSGLPSDRFFAERPEGSVSTLKIQRTQQEDSAVYLCASSYDRGTHGYTFGSGTRLTVV.

The chain is built from TRBV7-3 and TRBJ2-2; D is unclear. Germline loops: CDR1 SGHTA, CDR2 FQGTGA. Trimming stripped 2 bases from V and 6 bases from J, with 10 bases between. The CDR3 is 14 residues long. Written as DNA, the CDR3 is TGTGCCAGCAGCTTAGCGAGGTCCGCCGGGGAGCTGTTTTTT. Translation: CASSLARSAGELFF.

Comments on this clone: At one end, the junction sequence differs from germline, possibly due to a read error. The rearrangement uses TRBV5-1 and TRBJ1-1, with 9 bases fitting TRBD1. Germline values: CDR1 SGHRS, CDR2 YFSETQ. The CDR3 length is 13 residues. CDR3 in amino acids: CASSVVQTGGISF. CDR3 bases: TGCGCCAGCAGCGTCGTCCAGACAGGGGGGATTTCCTTT.

CDR3: CASGLAPSGRAADTQYF. The CDR3 DNA is TGTGCTAGTGGTTTGGCCCCTAGCGGGAGGGCCGCAGATACGCAGTATTTT. V usage is TRBV12-5 and J usage is TRBJ2-3, with 12 bases fitting TRBD2. The CDR3 sequence is 17 residues long. The germline CDR1 and CDR2 sequences are LGHNT and FRNRAP. V lost 1 base to trimming and J lost 4 bases; unmatched junction nucleotides: 6.

The CDR3 loop is CASSLQGYNYEQYF. The CDR3 DNA reads as TGTGCCAGCAGCCTACAGGGGTACAACTACGAGCAGTACTTC. J is TRBJ2-7 and V is TRBV27, with TRBD1 matching 7 bases. With 6 bases clipped from V and 3 bases from J, the junction kept 8 bases outside the gene matches. Germline-derived CDR1 and CDR2 are MNHEY and SMNVEV (reference sequence). The CDR3 length is 14 residues.

The V and J genes are TRBV5-1 and TRBJ2-2, with unresolved D. With 5 bases removed from V and 5 bases from J, the gap between germline ends came to 13 bases. The germline V gene has CDR1 SGHRS and CDR2 YFSETQ. The CDR3 sequence is 14 residues long. CDR3 nucleotides: TGCGCCAGCAGTATCACAGCAGATACCGGGGAGCTGTTTTTT. Translating it yields CASSITADTGELFF.

The chain employs TRBV28 and TRBJ2-7; 9 bases fit TRBD2. V shed 7 bases, J shed 1 base, and the junction held 8 bases outside the gene matches. Per germline, CDR1 MDHEN and CDR2 SYDVKM. The CDR3 consists of 15 residues. The CDR3 DNA is TGTGCCAGCAAGAGGGTAGCGGGAGTATCCTACGAGCAGTACTTC. This gives the protein CASKRVAGVSYEQYF.